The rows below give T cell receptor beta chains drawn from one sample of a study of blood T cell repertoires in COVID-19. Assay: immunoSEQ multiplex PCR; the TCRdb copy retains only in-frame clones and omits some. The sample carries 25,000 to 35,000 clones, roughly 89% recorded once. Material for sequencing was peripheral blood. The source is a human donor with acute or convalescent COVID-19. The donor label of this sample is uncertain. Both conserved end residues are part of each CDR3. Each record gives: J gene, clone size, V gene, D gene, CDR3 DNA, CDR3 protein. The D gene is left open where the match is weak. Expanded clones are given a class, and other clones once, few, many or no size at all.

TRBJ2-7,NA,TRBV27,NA,TGTGCCAGCAGTTTATCCTTCGTTTATTCGGGGAAAACCTACGAGCAGTACTTC,CASSLSFVYSGKTYEQYF
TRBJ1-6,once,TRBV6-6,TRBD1,TGTGCCAGCAGGCAGGGACAGAGCTCCTATAATTCACCCCTCCACTTT,CASRQGQSSYNSPLHF
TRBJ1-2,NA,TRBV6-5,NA,TGTGCCAGCAGTTACTCGATACAGCTCTATGGCTACACCTTC,CASSYSIQLYGYTF
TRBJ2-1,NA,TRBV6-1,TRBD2,TGTGCCAGCAGTGAACAACTAGCGGGGAACAATGAGCAGTTCTTC,CASSEQLAGNNEQFF
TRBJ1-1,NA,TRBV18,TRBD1,TGTGCCAGCTCATCAGGGACAGGGAAAACTGAAGCTTTCTTT,CASSSGTGKTEAFF
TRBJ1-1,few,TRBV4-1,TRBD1,TGCGCCAGCAGCCTTGGGACAGCCTTGAACACTGAAGCTTTCTTT,CASSLGTALNTEAFF
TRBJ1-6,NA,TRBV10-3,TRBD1,TGTGCCATCAGCAGGGACAGGCTTAATTCACCCCTCCACTTT,CAISRDRLNSPLHF
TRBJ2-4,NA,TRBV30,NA,TGTGCAGGGTCATCTTGGACTGATCTAGCCAAAAACATTCAGTACTTC,CAGSSWTDLAKNIQYF
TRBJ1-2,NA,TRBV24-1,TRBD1,TGTGCCACGGGGACAGGGAACTATGGCTACACCTTC,CATGTGNYGYTF
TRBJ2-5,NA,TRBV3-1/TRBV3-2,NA,TGTGCCAGCAGACAGGGAGTCCTGGAGACCCAGTACTTC,CASRQGVLETQYF
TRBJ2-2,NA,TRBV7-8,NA,TGTGCCAGCAGCCTGGGGACTCATAACACCGGGGAGCTGTTTTTT,CASSLGTHNTGELFF
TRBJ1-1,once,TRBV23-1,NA,TGCGCCAGCAGTCAAATCCCTGTCGGGGATTGCACTGAAGCTTTCTTT,CASSQIPVGDCTEAFF
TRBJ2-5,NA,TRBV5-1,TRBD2,TGCGCCAGCAGCTTGCGATCCAGCGGGGCCTCCGGGGAGACCCAGTACTTC,CASSLRSSGASGETQYF
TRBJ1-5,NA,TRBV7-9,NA,TGTGCCAGCAGCTCTTCGACAGCTAGCAATCAGCCCCAGCATTTT,CASSSSTASNQPQHF
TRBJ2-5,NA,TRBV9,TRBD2,TGTGCCAGCAGCGTAGCTGGCGGGGGGGCGTCAGAGACCCAGTACTTC,CASSVAGGGASETQYF
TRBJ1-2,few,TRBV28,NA,TGTGCCAGCAGTTTATGGGGGGGGTGGAACTATGGCTACACCTTC,CASSLWGGWNYGYTF
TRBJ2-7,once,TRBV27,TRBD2,TGTGCCAGCAGGATGCTAGCGGGAGGGCCCCACGAGCAGTACTTC,CASRMLAGGPHEQYF
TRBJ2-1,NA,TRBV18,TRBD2,TGTGCCAGCTCACCACTCGCGGGAGAGTTCAATGAGCAGTTCTTC,CASSPLAGEFNEQFF